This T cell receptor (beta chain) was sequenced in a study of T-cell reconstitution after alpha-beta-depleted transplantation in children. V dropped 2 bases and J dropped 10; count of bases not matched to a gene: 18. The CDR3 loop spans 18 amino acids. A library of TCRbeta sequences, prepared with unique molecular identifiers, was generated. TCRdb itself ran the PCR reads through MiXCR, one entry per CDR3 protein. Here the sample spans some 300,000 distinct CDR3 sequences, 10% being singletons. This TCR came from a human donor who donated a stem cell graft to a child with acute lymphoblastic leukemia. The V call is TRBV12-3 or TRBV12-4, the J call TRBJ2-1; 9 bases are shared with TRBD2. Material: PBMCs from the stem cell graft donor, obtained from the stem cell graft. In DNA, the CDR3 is TGTGCCAGCAGTTTAAGTTCTGTTGGAGTAGCGGGAGTAGTCGAGCAGTTCTTC. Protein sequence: CASSLSSVGVAGVVEQFF.